This entry concerns a single T cell receptor beta chain. The trim removed 5 bases at V and 10 bases at J, leaving 6 bases unmatched. Germline CDR1 and CDR2: SEHNR and FQNEAQ (reference sequence). The CDR3 loop spans 14 amino acids. This entry comes from a study of shared clonotypes between healthy human individuals. TCRdb keeps only in-frame clones here, not all; method: immunoSEQ multiplex PCR. This sample carries 2.5 million or so clones, 90% to 95% of them seen once, and the ten largest clones take over 0.12%. Sample: naive CD4+ T cells sorted from blood. Indicated subset: CD45RA+ positively selected. The chain employs TRBV7-9 and TRBJ2-1; 12 nucleotides align to TRBD2. The sequence was obtained from a man between 18 and 35 years old in good health. This CDR3 is CASSPTSGGEEQFF. Here the CDR3 DNA reads TGTGCCAGCAGCCCGACTAGCGGGGGCGAAGAGCAGTTCTTC.